The T cell receptor beta chain described here comes from a study of T cell responses to AZD1222 COVID-19 vaccine. This clone was seen once. The V gene end was trimmed by 4 bases and the J gene end by 3 bases; junction bases not matched to a gene: 12. This CDR3 contains 19 residues. Germline V gene sequence: CDR1 KGHSH, CDR2 LQKENI. Generated by immunoSEQ multiplex PCR, the TCRdb table keeps only in-frame clones and is missing some. The table has roughly 200,000 clones, 90% to 95% seen once. The TCR originated in an adult who received the MenACWY meningococcal vaccine as a control. The V call is TRBV18, the J call TRBJ2-3; 14 nucleotides line up with TRBD2. Specimen: peripheral blood, collected 28 days after the second dose of the MenACWY control vaccine. The CDR3 DNA reads TGTGCCAGCTCACTAGTCCCGGGACTAGCGGGAGAAAGGACAGATACGCAGTATTTT. This gives the protein CASSLVPGLAGERTDTQYF.